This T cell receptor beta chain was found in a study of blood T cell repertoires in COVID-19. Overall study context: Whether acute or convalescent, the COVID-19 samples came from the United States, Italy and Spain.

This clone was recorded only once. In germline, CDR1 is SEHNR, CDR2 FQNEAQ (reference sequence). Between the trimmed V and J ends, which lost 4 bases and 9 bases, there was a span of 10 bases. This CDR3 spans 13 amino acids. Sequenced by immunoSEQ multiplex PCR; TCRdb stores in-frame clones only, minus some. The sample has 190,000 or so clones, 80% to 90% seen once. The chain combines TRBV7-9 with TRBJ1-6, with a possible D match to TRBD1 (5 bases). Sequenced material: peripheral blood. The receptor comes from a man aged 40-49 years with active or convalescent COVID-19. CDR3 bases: TGTGCCAGCAGCTCTTCAGGGATTTCACCCCTCCACTTT. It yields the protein CASSSSGISPLHF.